Detailed here is one T cell receptor beta chain. This clone's antigen is unknown. Qualities for individual bases were not recorded, and no much larger clone is one base off. Using the deep immunoSEQ assay, multiplex PCR amplified TCR CDR3 regions from genomic DNA. Genomic DNA extracted from each cell subset was distributed evenly over all wells of several immunoSEQ 96-well plates, and each plate served as one replicate. Each replicate PCR for sorted subsets received roughly 200 ng genomic DNA, equal to some 32,000 T cell genomes. The purified libraries were quantified using a Qubit 3.0 fluorometer, sized with a Bioanalyzer 2100, and then quantified again using the KAPA Library Quantification kit. A separate single-read 150-cycle Illumina NextSeq 550 flow cell was used to sequence each immunoSEQ 96-well plate. In the paper's pipeline: Because only junctional sequences without quality scores were contained in the immunoSEQ output, filtering matching that applied to full-length reads could not be performed. To assign V/J genes and CDR3, sequences were annotated against IMGT germline references using PyIR, a Python wrapper for IgBLAST v1.9. Reads with weak V/J assignments (E-value above 1e-6), missing CDR3, stop codons, out-of-frame junctions, or ambiguous translated residues were removed. V3J clonotypes were defined by identical inferred V gene, J gene, and CDR3 amino acid sequence. Percentage overlap between repertoires was calculated by dividing the number of shared unique clonotypes by the size of the smaller repertoire. Repertoire richness was assessed with RTK rarefaction, the Chao1 estimator, and Recon v2.1 estimates of unobserved clonotypes. Generation probabilities were computed with OLGA for all TCRbeta clonotypes obtained by the gDNA method from four donors. Drawn from immuneACCESS, this table holds only the in-frame rearrangements with V and J called that TCRdb kept. Clones are partly lost; checked studies trace under half to an unresolved V gene and leave the rest unexplained. The D gene and trimming were derived from the DNA, and the V and J assignments and clone size from that table. The sample table lists about 1 million clones, 70% to 80% of them with a count of one. The ten largest clonotypes hold about 1.5% of the sample.

The CDR3 goes from the cysteine to the phenylalanine over 11 residues. Only CDR3 DNA is held: 33 bases, read in frame from base 1. V trim: 5 bases; J trim: 3 bases; unmatched bases: 0. CDR1 GTSNPN and CDR2 SVGIG were looked up in the germline V gene (reference sequence). Donors were healthy HIV-negative adults with no recently reported acute infections or vaccinations. Every donor was a Caucasian adult living in Nashville, Tennessee, USA. Magnetic negative selection was used to enrich CD4+ T cells, after which naive cells were positively selected on CD45RA and the negative fraction became the memory subset. Blood was collected by leukapheresis, and PBMCs were isolated by Ficoll-Histopaque density gradient centrifugation and then cryopreserved in liquid nitrogen vapor phase. Purity and quantity of every magnetically sorted T cell population were checked by analytical flow cytometry. Genomic DNA was isolated from every sorted fraction and measured by UV absorbance on a Nanodrop 2000c.

The entry originates in a study of shared clonotypes between healthy human individuals (TCRdb year 2020). Broadly, across the study: Two women and a few men aged 18 to 49 years were included in the cohort. For each donor, CD4 naive and CD4 memory were each run on three plates, CD8 naive on two plates, and CD8 memory on one plate. The study deeply sequenced blood TCR repertoires of about five healthy adults to estimate repertoire size and the extent of clonotype sharing between individuals. Different laboratories and diverse techniques were used to prepare libraries and sequence TCR repertoires, to increase sequencing depth and limit assay-specific biases. Leukapheresis yielded between about 0.8 and 9.5 billion PBMCs per donor.

Points the paper makes about the study in general: When several donors were compared, the shared fraction of clonotypes was about 5.4% for naive CD4, less than 4% for naive CD8, 2.3% for memory CD4, and 0.3% to 0.5% for memory CD8. Even with the large sequencing depth, rarefaction of the sorted-subset datasets indicated that sequencing was incomplete. Compared with non-shared clonotypes, the clonotypes found in all four sorted-subset donors had higher generation probabilities. Pairwise subsampling led to the expectation that sequencing depth would affect the degree of clonotype sharing among donors. Naive subsets generally had larger estimated clonotype richness than memory subsets did. The small number of donors limited the genetic and exposure-history diversity represented. Sampling was restricted to blood, and TCR repertoires in tissue are likely to differ from TCR repertoires in blood.

The chain is made from TRBV30 and TRBJ2-7, with 8 bases aligning to TRBD1. This TCR came from a man aged 18 to 35 in good health. Sequencing was performed on memory CD4+ T cells sorted from blood. The cell subset or site label of this sample denotes: CD45RA-negative fraction. The CDR3 is CAWDRGYEQYF. Here is the DNA: TGTGCCTGGGACAGGGGCTACGAGCAGTACTTC.